This TCR beta chain was found in a study of blood T cells in healthy people across ages. Primed by a sample-barcoded 5' primer and a J-beta primer mix, a second PCR proceeded for about 6 to 12 cycles. TCRdb recomputed calls from the 5' RACE reads with MiXCR, one row per CDR3 protein. Of 700,000 or so distinct CDR3 sequences listed, 20% to 25% are singletons. Regarding the study as a whole: Diversity estimated from one million T cells was considered an underestimate.

Isolated per sample were at least 6 million PBMCs. Total RNA extraction produced at least 5 micrograms (per sample) for the study. This clonotype was seen only a few times. As yet, its antigen is unknown. The V end was cut by 9 bases, the J end by 3 bases, with 12 bases between. This CDR3 has 13 residues. Germline V gene lookup returns CDR1 LNHDA and CDR2 SQIVND (reference sequence). This clonotype was obtained from a man between 65 and 80 years old in good health. The rearrangement joins TRBV19 to TRBJ1-5, with D possibly being TRBD1 (6 bases). Specimen: blood. The DNA of the CDR3 is TGTGCCAGCAACGGACAGAACAATCAGCCCCAGCATTTT. Translation: CASNGQNNQPQHF.